This T cell receptor beta chain emerged from a study of a mutant IDH1 vaccine in newly diagnosed glioma. The overall study: Mean patient age was about 40 years; 62.5% were male and approximately 40% female. Therapy received beforehand was radiotherapy, temozolomide, or both, with most patients given both.

Germline V CDR1 and CDR2: SGHAT, FQNNGV. V was pared by 5 bases and J by 2 bases, with 11 bases of the junction left unmatched. CDR3 length: 17 residues. Findings and caveats of the study: Top peripheral T cell clonotype shifts appeared unrelated to pseudoprogression.

Specified time point: baseline, week 1 (first vaccination visit). Treatment in this sample: pre-vaccination baseline after standard-of-care therapy. Each donor presented with a new WHO grade 3 or 4 astrocytoma that tested IDH1-mutant and showed ATRX loss. Turning to this clone: Its cognate antigen is unknown.

Profiling relied on immunoSEQ multiplex PCR, and the TCRdb table lists in-frame clones only, not all of them. The sample has roughly 86,000 clones, about 80% seen once. Source: PBMCs, taken from a glioma patient treated with radiotherapy, temozolomide or both. This TCR was sampled from a man aged 40-49 years with glioma. V and J are TRBV11-2 and TRBJ2-1, with 8 bases that match TRBD2. CDR3 sequence reads: CASSPVPGGRTYNEQFF. The DNA of the CDR3 is TGTGCCAGCAGCCCAGTCCCGGGAGGGCGGACCTACAATGAGCAGTTCTTC.